This record looks at one TCR beta chain sequence and its context. The repertoire was sequenced with immunoSEQ multiplex PCR; TCRdb's copy has only in-frame clones and lacks some. The table includes 100,000 or so clones, over 75% detected once. This entry belongs to a study of T cell responses to AZD1222 COVID-19 vaccine. The overall study: The study pooled second doses at about 4 or about 12 weeks.

Germline-derived CDR1 and CDR2 are SGHTA and FQGTGA. The CDR3 covers 15 residues. V lost 5 bases and J lost 5; bases outside the gene matches: 6. The starting material was peripheral blood, obtained on day 0 of AZD1222 vaccination. The receptor's source is an adult in good health. V and J are TRBV7-3 and TRBJ2-5, with 12 bases lining up with TRBD2. This chain's CDR3 is CASSPSGLAGETQYF. The CDR3 DNA reads as TGTGCCAGCAGCCCGTCAGGACTAGCGGGGGAGACCCAGTACTTC.